This T cell receptor beta chain was retrieved from a study of blood T cell repertoires in COVID-19. About the research overall: Italy, Spain and the United States were the sources of the convalescent and acute COVID-19 samples. PBMCs, B-cell-depleted T cells, or T cells provided the cDNA or gDNA that made up the material.

The CDR3 has 13 amino acids. Germline V gene sequence: CDR1 MNHEY, CDR2 SVGAGI. Trimming pared 8 bases from V and 5 bases from J, leaving 16 bases between. In the study's own analysis: Reference gene primer amplification in the assay estimated nucleated cell counts. Sequenced by immunoSEQ multiplex PCR; TCRdb stores in-frame clones only, minus some. V, J and clone size are those of that table, while D and trimming were read from the DNA. The sample holds 80,000 to 130,000 clones, around 90% seen once. The sample was peripheral blood. This sequence originates from a man between 65 and 79 years old with acute or convalescent COVID-19. J is TRBJ2-7 and V is TRBV6-5; a weak D match, TRBD1 (6 bases). This CDR3 reads CASAERGDNEQYF. The CDR3, as DNA: TGTGCCAGCGCGGAGAGAGGGGACAACGAGCAGTACTTC.